One sample yielded the 12 T cell receptor beta chains listed below, sequenced in a study of CD8+CD57+ T cells in acquired aplastic anemia. The sequenced patients had an expansion of CD8+CD57+ cells seen by flow cytometry. The use of genomic DNA as template underpinned the TCR beta VDJ and CDR3 profiling. One entry per CDR3 protein results from TCRdb running MiXCR on the reads. Seen here are under 250,000 distinct CDR3 sequences, 65% observed once, and the top ten hold roughly three fifths. The sequenced sample consisted of sorted CD4+, CD8+, or CD8+CD57+ T cells (not recorded which) from PBMCs. The source is a human donor with aplastic anemia.

The chain is built from TRBV25-1 and TRBJ1-6, with TRBD1 matching over 8 bases. The CDR3 spans 16 residues. After removal of 6 bases from V and 2 bases from J, the junction contained 6 bases not matched to a gene. In germline, CDR1 is MGHDK, CDR2 SYGVNS. DNA of the CDR3: TGTGCCAGCAGACTACAGGGGGAACCCTATAATTCACCCCTCCACTTT. It codes for CASRLQGEPYNSPLHF.

The chain links TRBV15 to TRBJ2-7; the match to TRBD2 covers 8 bases. Germline CDR1 and CDR2: LNHNV and YYDKDF (reference sequence). J gave up 2 bases and V 5 bases, and 5 bases lay outside the gene matches. This CDR3 is 14 amino acids long. The CDR3 DNA reads TGTGCCACCAGCCCGGGACTAGGCCCCTACGAGCAGTACTTC. Its protein is CATSPGLGPYEQYF.

The chain combines TRBV14 with TRBJ1-3; D call uncertain. Germline V gene lookup returns CDR1 SGHDN and CDR2 FVKESK. V lost 3 bases, J lost 7 bases, and 7 bases lay in between. This CDR3 has 12 residues. DNA of the CDR3: TGTGCCAGCAGCCATCAAAGGAACACCATATATTTT. Its translation: CASSHQRNTIYF. Full variable domain (rest looked up from reference TRBV14 and TRBJ1-3): EAGVTQFPSHSVIEKGQTVTLRCDPISGHDNLYWYRRVMGKEIKFLLHFVKESKQDESGMPNNRFLAERTGGTYSTLKVQPAELEDSGVYFCASSHQRNTIYFGEGSWLTVV.

The rearrangement uses TRBV6-5 and TRBJ1-5, with D possibly TRBD1 on 6 matching bases. The CDR3 sequence is 13 residues long. V lost 0 bases and J 6 bases, leaving 6 bases between the germline ends. CDR1 is MNHEY and CDR2 is SVGAGI in the germline V gene. The CDR3 coding sequence is TGTGCCAGCAGTTACTCCAGGGGTCAGCCCCAGCATTTT. This sequence encodes CASSYSRGQPQHF.

V and J are TRBV19 and TRBJ2-7, with 9 bases that match TRBD2. The CDR3 is 15 amino acids. With 5 bases clipped from V and 2 bases from J, the junction kept 7 bases outside the gene matches. The germline V gene has CDR1 LNHDA and CDR2 SQIVND (reference sequence). This chain's CDR3 is CASSPGLATTYEQYF. CDR3 nucleotides: TGTGCCAGTAGTCCAGGACTAGCGACCACCTACGAGCAGTACTTC.

The chain joins TRBV29-1 to TRBJ1-2; D ambiguous. V was pared by 4 bases and J by 2 bases, with 11 bases between. The V gene's germline CDR1 is SQVTM and CDR2 ANQGSEA. CDR3 size: 13 residues. CDR3 DNA sequence: TGCAGCGTTGTCATTGACCCGAACTATGGCTACACCTTC. Residues: CSVVIDPNYGYTF.

The chain carries TRBV2 and TRBJ1-2, with no clear D. CDR3 length: 15 amino acids. V dropped 4 bases and J dropped 7 bases, with 19 bases sitting between them. The germline V gene has CDR1 SNHLY and CDR2 FYNNEI. In DNA, the CDR3 is TGTGCCAGCAGTGCAAAAACCCACGGGTCTGGTGGCTACACCTTC. It encodes CASSAKTHGSGGYTF.

This clonotype has just a few counts. The J gene is TRBJ1-1, the V gene TRBV7-6; 8 bases are shared with TRBD1. The germline gives CDR1 SGHVS, CDR2 FNYEAQ. The CDR3 is 15 residues long. Unmatched junction bases numbered 3, after V lost 1 base and J lost 2 bases. CDR3 loop: CASSLGTGLNTEAFF. The CDR3 DNA reads TGTGCCAGCAGCTTAGGGACAGGGCTAAACACTGAAGCTTTCTTT. Complete variable domain (other parts from reference TRBV7-6 and TRBJ1-1): GAGVSQSPRYKVTKRGQDVALRCDPISGHVSLYWYRQALGQGPEFLTYFNYEAQQDKSGLPNDRFSAERPEGSISTLTIQRTEQRDSAMYRCASSLGTGLNTEAFFGQGTRLTVV.

The genes are TRBV7-3 and TRBJ2-5; a possible D gene is TRBD2 (7 bases). V lost 7 bases and J 2 bases, leaving 20 bases between the germline ends. Germline CDR1 and CDR2: SGHTA and FQGTGA. The CDR3 runs 16 residues. The CDR3 DNA follows: TGTGCCAGCACGCTAGTGGGGGGGCGAGCGCAAGAGACCCAGTACTTC. Translation: CASTLVGGRAQETQYF.

Only one count was recorded for this clonotype. The chain recombines TRBV19 with TRBJ1-6; 8 nucleotides agree with TRBD1. V lost 6 bases, J lost 10 bases, and 8 bases stayed unmatched. Germline V gene sequence: CDR1 LNHDA, CDR2 SQIVND (reference sequence). The CDR3 spans 14 residues. The CDR3 spells CASRGGQGNSPLHF. In nucleotides, the CDR3 is TGTGCCAGTAGAGGCGGACAGGGTAACTCACCCCTCCACTTT. The full variable domain, rest sourced from reference TRBV19 and TRBJ1-6, is DGGITQSPKYLFRKEGQNVTLSCEQNLNHDAMYWYRQDPGQGLRLIYYSQIVNDFQKGDIAEGYSVSREKKESFPLTVTSAQKNPTAFYLCASRGGQGNSPLHFGNGTRLTVT.

This clonotype has just a few counts. The V call is TRBV7-8, the J call TRBJ1-2; D unclear. Trimming removed 7 bases from V and 6 bases from J, with 15 bases in between. The CDR3 runs 13 residues. Per the germline V gene, CDR1 is SGHVS and CDR2 is FQNEAQ. Here the CDR3 DNA reads TGTGCCAGCAAAGACGCTCTCACACATGGCTACACCTTC. Protein sequence: CASKDALTHGYTF.

As to this clonotype: A much larger clone is a single base away; this may be a read error. The chain joins TRBV6-5 to TRBJ2-7; maybe TRBD2 (5 bases). The CDR3 covers 15 residues. CDR1 and CDR2 from the germline V gene are MNHEY and SVGAGI. V lost 0 bases to trimming and J lost 6 bases, with 15 bases between them. CDR3 protein: CASSYSPEALSEQYF. The DNA for the CDR3 is TGTGCCAGCAGTTACTCTCCGGAGGCTCTTAGCGAGCAGTACTTC.